This TCR beta chain was identified during a study of T cells after yellow fever vaccination. At the level of the study: In the case of low-cell-number fractions, SMART-Seq v4 Ultra Low Input was used for preparation.

The ends lost 2 bases at V and 1 base at J; junction bases unmatched: 13. CDR3 length equals 18 residues. Germline V CDR1 and CDR2: SGHAT, FQDESV (reference sequence). TCRdb re-called the 5' RACE reads through MiXCR, storing one row per CDR3 protein. This table holds around 530,000 distinct CDR3 sequences, roughly a sixth found once. This clonotype was counted only a few times. Sequencing was performed on PBMCs, taken roughly 5 days after the first yellow fever vaccination. This clonotype originated in a man aged 18-30 years who received the YFV17D yellow fever vaccine. This sequence joins TRBV11-1 and TRBJ1-2, with TRBD1 matching 7 bases. The chain's CDR3 is CASSLLGTVGQYNYGYTF. The CDR3 DNA sequence: TGTGCCAGCAGCTTATTAGGGACAGTGGGCCAATATAACTATGGCTACACCTTC.